Sequencing of this T cell receptor (beta chain) was carried out in a study of CD8 T cells in Susac syndrome. CDR1 is MDHEN and CDR2 is SYDVKM in the germline V gene. Germline trimming cut 3 bases from V and 9 bases from J; bases unmatched to any gene: 4. The CDR3 has 12 residues. An input of about 0.5 to 1 ug of RNA was subjected to reverse transcription using random hexamers. Using its own MiXCR run on the immunoSEQ multiplex PCR reads, TCRdb lists one record per CDR3 protein. The sample includes 180,000 or so distinct CDR3 sequences, roughly 95% of them seen just once. Material for sequencing was CD4+ T cells from PBMCs. This chain links TRBV28 with TRBJ2-5; 7 nucleotides agree with TRBD2. The source is a human donor in good health. The CDR3 spells CASSLSREAQYF. CDR3 bases: TGTGCCAGCAGTTTGTCCCGGGAGGCCCAGTACTTC. The entire variable domain, with the rest obtained from reference TRBV28 and TRBJ2-5, is as follows: DVKVTQSSRYLVKRTGEKVFLECVQDMDHENMFWYRQDPGLGLRLIYFSYDVKMKEKGDIPEGYSVSREKKERFSLILESASTNQTSMYLCASSLSREAQYFGPGTRLLVL.